One and the same sample provided the 29 T cell receptor beta chains below, sequenced in a study of cytomegalovirus exposure and HLA in healthy donors. Measured with immunoSEQ multiplex PCR; TCRdb has only the in-frame clones, and not every one. The sample lists some 150,000 clones; approximately 90% were seen once. The sample comprised PBMCs. These receptors were collected from a man aged 18 to 30 in good health and CMV-seronegative.

This chain joins TRBV25-1 and TRBJ2-3; D is unresolved. Germline V CDR1 and CDR2: MGHDK, SYGVNS. There are 14 residues in the CDR3. V was clipped by 1 base and J by 3 bases, with 8 bases between them. For the CDR3, the DNA is TGTGCCAGCAGTGAATCCACAAATACAGATACGCAGTATTTT. Translating it yields CASSESTNTDTQYF.

V gene TRBV27 combines with J gene TRBJ1-3, with no clear D. The CDR3 loop spans 14 amino acids. Deletions cut 6 bases from V and 0 bases from J, with 9 bases between. CDR1 is MNHEY and CDR2 is SMNVEV in the germline V gene (reference sequence). The CDR3 sequence: CASSRGGSGNTIYF. CDR3 DNA sequence: TGTGCCAGCAGCCGAGGTGGCTCTGGAAACACCATATATTTT.

The CDR3 DNA follows: TGTGCCAGCAGCCCCCGGACAGGTTCCTACGAGCAGTACTTC. Translating it yields CASSPRTGSYEQYF. This chain uses TRBV9 with TRBJ2-7; TRBD1 matches at 7 bases. J was trimmed by 1 base and V by 4 bases; bases with no gene match: 5. The V gene's germline CDR1 is SGDLS and CDR2 YYNGEE. The CDR3 contains 14 residues. The full variable domain, its missing parts supplied by reference TRBV9 and TRBJ2-7, is DSGVTQTPKHLITATGQRVTLRCSPRSGDLSVYWYQQSLDQGLQFLIQYYNGEERAKGNILERFSAQQFPDLHSELNLSSLELGDSALYFCASSPRTGSYEQYFGPGTRLTVT.

The rearrangement links TRBV29-1 to TRBJ2-5, with D tentatively TRBD2 (6 bases). The CDR3 spans 15 residues. Per germline, CDR1 SQVTM and CDR2 ANQGSEA. V gave up 4 bases and J gave up 0 bases, with 15 bases separating them. The chain's CDR3 is CSVGGFAGYQETQYF. CDR3 DNA sequence: TGCAGCGTTGGGGGGTTTGCGGGGTACCAAGAGACCCAGTACTTC.

This chain connects TRBV11-2 to TRBJ2-1; TRBD2 aligns across 10 bases. Germline-derived CDR1 and CDR2 are SGHAT and FQNNGV. The CDR3 is 15 residues long. After removal of 2 bases from V and 8 bases from J, the junction contained 6 bases not matched to a gene. The CDR3: CASSLTLAGVYEQFF. Written as DNA, the CDR3 is TGTGCCAGCAGCTTAACTCTAGCGGGAGTGTATGAGCAGTTCTTC. Using reference TRBV11-2 and TRBJ2-1 for the parts outside the CDR3, the full variable domain is EAGVAQSPRYKIIEKRQSVAFWCNPISGHATLYWYQQILGQGPKLLIQFQNNGVVDDSQLPKDRFSAERLKGVDSTLKIQPAKLEDSAVYLCASSLTLAGVYEQFFGPGTRLTVL.

The CDR3 loop reads CASSFGGSYNEQFF. CDR3 DNA: TGTGCCAGCAGTTTTGGCGGGTCTTACAATGAGCAGTTCTTC. V usage is TRBV27 and J usage is TRBJ2-1; possibly TRBD2 for D (5 bases). The germline V and J ends were trimmed by 3 bases and 4 bases, with 10 bases remaining between them. CDR3 size: 14 residues. Looked up from germline, CDR1 is MNHEY and CDR2 is SMNVEV (reference sequence).

The chain employs TRBV4-3 and TRBJ1-5; no firm D call. With 4 bases removed from V and 5 bases from J, the gap between germline ends came to 9 bases. Per the germline V gene, CDR1 is LGHNA and CDR2 is YSLEER. The CDR3 extends over 13 amino acids. CDR3 in amino acids: CASSRRRDQPQHF. In DNA, the CDR3 is TGCGCCAGCAGCCGCCGTCGGGATCAGCCCCAGCATTTT.

V usage is TRBV5-4 and J usage is TRBJ2-7; perhaps TRBD2 as D (6 bases). The CDR3 has 13 residues. Trimming cost V 7 bases and J 3 bases, with 14 bases left between them. Germline V gene sequence: CDR1 SGHNT, CDR2 YYREEE (reference sequence). For the CDR3, the DNA is TGTGCCAGCCAAAGGACGGGAGACTACGAGCAGTACTTC. It yields the protein CASQRTGDYEQYF.

The chain couples TRBV15 to TRBJ1-5; no clear D gene. CDR3 size: 13 residues. Trimming removed 2 bases from V and 3 bases from J, with 5 bases in between. Germline V CDR1 and CDR2: LNHNV, YYDKDF (reference sequence). The CDR3 coding sequence is TGTGCCACCAGCAGACCCTCCAATCAGCCCCAGCATTTT. Encoded protein: CATSRPSNQPQHF.

V is TRBV13 and J is TRBJ2-2; perhaps TRBD1 as D (5 bases). CDR3 length equals 15 residues. Trimming left V 5 bases short and J 3 bases short, with 13 bases between. Germline assignment: CDR1 PRHDT and CDR2 FYEKMQ (reference sequence). The CDR3 DNA reads as TGTGCCAGCAGCCCGACCGGACACCACACCGGGGAGCTGTTTTTT. It codes for CASSPTGHHTGELFF.

The V call is TRBV7-7, the J call TRBJ2-5, with 9 positions matching TRBD1. Germline CDR1 SSHAT, CDR2 FNYEAQ (reference sequence). The CDR3 has 13 amino acids. Trimming removed 4 bases from V and 5 bases from J; junction bases left unmatched: 2. The CDR3 is CASSWDRAETQYF. In nucleotides, the CDR3 is TGTGCCAGCAGCTGGGACAGGGCGGAGACCCAGTACTTC.

This clone was seen just once. J is TRBJ1-2 and V is TRBV5-5; TRBD1 agrees at 9 bases. V gave up 2 bases and J gave up 5 bases; unmatched junction bases: 10. The CDR3 is 16 residues long. CDR1 is SGHKS, CDR2 YYEKEE, per germline (reference sequence). The CDR3 loop reads CASSFSGTGPTYGYTF. The DNA of the CDR3 is TGTGCCAGCAGCTTTAGCGGGACAGGGCCGACTTATGGCTACACCTTC. The variable domain in full, completed from reference TRBV5-5 and TRBJ1-2, reads DAGVTQSPTHLIKTRGQQVTLRCSPISGHKSVSWYQQVLGQGPQFIFQYYEKEERGRGNFPDRFSARQFPNYSSELNVNALLLGDSALYLCASSFSGTGPTYGYTFGSGTRLTVV.

The chain is built from TRBV29-1 and TRBJ2-3; 8 bases align to TRBD1. The CDR3 length is 13 residues. V lost 6 bases and J lost 5; bases outside the gene matches: 7. CDR1 and CDR2 from the germline V gene are SQVTM and ANQGSEA. The DNA for the CDR3 is TGCAGCGTCTTGACAGGGGCGAGAGATACGCAGTATTTT. Translated: CSVLTGARDTQYF.

The chain carries TRBV7-2 and TRBJ2-3; 12 positions match TRBD2. CDR3 size: 16 residues. V lost 3 bases, J lost 2 bases, and 3 bases stayed unmatched. In germline, CDR1 is SGHTA, CDR2 FQGNSA. The CDR3, as DNA: TGTGCCAGCAGCTTGAGACTAGCGGGAGTCACAGATACGCAGTATTTT. Encoded protein: CASSLRLAGVTDTQYF.

The chain carries TRBV4-1 and TRBJ1-1, with 8 bases matching TRBD1. CDR3 length: 16 residues. Germline CDR1 MGHRA, CDR2 YSYEKL. V gave up 7 bases and J gave up 0 bases; unmatched junction bases: 10. CDR3 DNA: TGCGCCAGCACAAGGACAGGGACAGAAGTGAACACTGAAGCTTTCTTT. This codes for CASTRTGTEVNTEAFF.

V gene TRBV18 combines with J gene TRBJ1-1, with D maybe TRBD1 (6 bases). The germline V gene has CDR1 KGHSH and CDR2 LQKENI. The CDR3 runs to 13 residues. Trimming stripped 4 bases from V and 1 base from J, with 7 bases between. CDR3 coding DNA: TGTGCCAGCTCACAGGGGGAGAACACTGAAGCTTTCTTT. This codes for CASSQGENTEAFF.

The chain recombines TRBV9 with TRBJ2-7; D remains ambiguous. CDR3 size: 13 residues. Trimming shortened V by 3 bases and J by 1 base, and 8 bases separated the two germline ends. Germline V gene lookup returns CDR1 SGDLS and CDR2 YYNGEE. CDR3 in amino acids: CASSASPSYEQYF. The CDR3, as DNA: TGTGCCAGCAGCGCCTCCCCTTCCTACGAGCAGTACTTC.

This rearrangement joins TRBV28 to TRBJ1-1; D is unresolved. Trimming left V 1 base short and J 0 bases short, with 3 bases between. This CDR3 region has 13 residues. Germline CDR1 and CDR2: MDHEN and SYDVKM. The CDR3 sequence: CASSLSVNTEAFF. CDR3 coding DNA: TGTGCCAGCAGTTTATCCGTGAACACTGAAGCTTTCTTT. Complete variable domain (other parts from reference TRBV28 and TRBJ1-1): DVKVTQSSRYLVKRTGEKVFLECVQDMDHENMFWYRQDPGLGLRLIYFSYDVKMKEKGDIPEGYSVSREKKERFSLILESASTNQTSMYLCASSLSVNTEAFFGQGTRLTVV.

This clone appeared once. V usage is TRBV6-9 and J usage is TRBJ2-3; 10 bases line up with TRBD1. Germline lookup yields CDR1 MNHGY and CDR2 SVAAGI. CDR3 length: 23 amino acids. V dropped 0 bases and J dropped 2; count of bases not matched to a gene: 23. CDR3: CASSYSGLSGQGTEGNNTDTQYF. The CDR3 nucleotides are TGTGCCAGCAGTTATTCGGGGCTTTCGGGACAGGGGACAGAGGGGAACAACACAGATACGCAGTATTTT.

The chain carries TRBV27 and TRBJ2-3; D is uncertain. The length of the CDR3 is 13 residues. CDR1 is MNHEY, CDR2 SMNVEV, per germline (reference sequence). Trimming removed 5 bases from V and 8 bases from J, with 14 bases in between. The CDR3 sequence: CASSIFRTGTQYF. The CDR3 DNA reads TGTGCCAGCAGTATCTTCCGTACCGGTACGCAGTATTTT.

The V call is TRBV29-1, the J call TRBJ1-1; no firm D call. Trimming pared 4 bases from V and 1 base from J, leaving 13 bases between. CDR1 is SQVTM and CDR2 is ANQGSEA in the germline V gene. The CDR3 is 14 residues long. The CDR3 reads CSVVPQAQNTEAFF. CDR3 nucleotide sequence: TGCAGCGTTGTCCCCCAGGCCCAGAACACTGAAGCTTTCTTT. The entire variable domain, with the rest obtained from reference TRBV29-1 and TRBJ1-1, is as follows: SAVISQKPSRDICQRGTSLTIQCQVDSQVTMMFWYRQQPGQSLTLIATANQGSEATYESGFVIDKFPISRPNLTFSTLTVSNMSPEDSSIYLCSVVPQAQNTEAFFGQGTRLTVV.

The CDR3 DNA reads as TGTGCCAGCAGCTTGTTAGGGGGCCAAGAGACCCAGTACTTC. It specifies CASSLLGGQETQYF. The chain is built from TRBV5-4 and TRBJ2-5, with D perhaps matching TRBD1 (6 bases). This CDR3 is 14 amino acids long. Trimming stripped 1 base from V and 1 base from J, with 8 bases between. Germline V lookup: CDR1 SGHNT, CDR2 YYREEE (reference sequence).

The chain links TRBV30 to TRBJ1-2, with D possibly matching TRBD1 (5 bases). The V gene's germline CDR1 is GTSNPN and CDR2 SVGIG (reference sequence). Deletions cut 5 bases from V and 8 bases from J, with 15 bases between. The CDR3 has 12 residues. In DNA, the CDR3 is TGTGCCTGGGCCCCGGGGGTGGGGGGCTACACCTTC. Translated: CAWAPGVGGYTF.

With respect to this clone: Germline is not matched at one junction end, which may reflect a read error. CDR3 bases: TGCAGCGTTGCTGGGACTAGCGGGAACTACGGGCAGTACTTC. It encodes CSVAGTSGNYGQYF. The chain couples TRBV29-1 to TRBJ2-7; 13 nucleotides align to TRBD2. Per the germline V gene, CDR1 is SQVTM and CDR2 is ANQGSEA. The CDR3 has 14 residues.

The CDR3 loop reads CASSLAERGREDGYTF. The CDR3 DNA sequence: TGCGCCAGCAGCTTGGCCGAACGGGGCAGGGAGGATGGCTACACCTTC. This rearrangement joins TRBV5-1 to TRBJ1-2; D perhaps matches TRBD1 (5 bases). The CDR3 runs 16 residues. Germline CDR1 SGHRS, CDR2 YFSETQ. Trimming removed 0 bases from V and 6 bases from J, with 18 bases in between.

The J gene is TRBJ2-2, the V gene TRBV6-1, with D possibly TRBD1 on 6 matching bases. The CDR3 loop spans 13 amino acids. From germline, CDR1 is MNHNS and CDR2 SASEGT. The V and J ends lost 7 bases and 1 base respectively, with 7 bases between them. CDR3: CASKGQNTGELFF. The CDR3 DNA sequence: TGTGCCAGCAAGGGACAGAACACCGGGGAGCTGTTTTTT.

This chain joins TRBV5-1 and TRBJ2-7, with TRBD1 matching 9 bases. The length of the CDR3 is 15 residues. Germline CDR1 SGHRS, CDR2 YFSETQ. The junction had 4 bases not matched to a gene; V was cut back by 0 bases and J by 3 bases. This chain's CDR3 is CASSLGQGVGYEQYF. The CDR3 DNA is TGCGCCAGCAGCTTGGGACAGGGGGTCGGCTACGAGCAGTACTTC.

The rearrangement joins TRBV5-1 to TRBJ2-7; TRBD1 matches 7 bases. The CDR3 totals 15 residues. With 4 bases clipped from V and 3 bases from J, the junction kept 10 bases outside the gene matches. CDR1 is SGHRS, CDR2 YFSETQ, per germline. CDR3 sequence reads: CASSHVGQPDYEQYF. CDR3 in DNA: TGCGCCAGCAGCCACGTGGGACAGCCCGACTACGAGCAGTACTTC.

The rearrangement joins TRBV2 to TRBJ1-5, with a tentative D call TRBD1 (6 bases). The ends were cut back, 1 base at V and 4 bases at J, with 11 bases in the middle. The CDR3 runs to 15 residues. Germline CDR1 and CDR2: SNHLY and FYNNEI. The CDR3: CASSEGQGINQPQHF. CDR3 coding DNA: TGTGCCAGCAGTGAAGGGCAGGGGATAAATCAGCCCCAGCATTTT.